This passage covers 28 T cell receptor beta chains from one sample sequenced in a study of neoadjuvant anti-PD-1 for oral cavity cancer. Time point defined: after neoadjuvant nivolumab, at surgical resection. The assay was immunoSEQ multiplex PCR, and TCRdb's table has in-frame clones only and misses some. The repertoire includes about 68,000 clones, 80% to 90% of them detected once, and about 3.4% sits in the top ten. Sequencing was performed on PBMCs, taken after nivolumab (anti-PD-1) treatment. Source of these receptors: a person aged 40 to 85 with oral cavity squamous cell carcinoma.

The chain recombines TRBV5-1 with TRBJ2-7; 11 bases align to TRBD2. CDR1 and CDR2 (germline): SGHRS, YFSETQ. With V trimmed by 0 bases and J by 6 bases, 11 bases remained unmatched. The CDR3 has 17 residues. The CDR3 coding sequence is TGCGCCAGCAGCTTGGGTAGCGGGAGGGCCGTGATAAGCGAGCAGTACTTC. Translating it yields CASSLGSGRAVISEQYF.

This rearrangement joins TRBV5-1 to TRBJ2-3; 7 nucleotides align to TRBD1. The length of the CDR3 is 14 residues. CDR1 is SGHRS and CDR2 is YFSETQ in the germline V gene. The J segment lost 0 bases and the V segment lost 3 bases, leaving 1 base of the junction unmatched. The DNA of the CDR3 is TGCGCCAGCAGCTCGGGACAGAGCACAGATACGCAGTATTTT. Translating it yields CASSSGQSTDTQYF.

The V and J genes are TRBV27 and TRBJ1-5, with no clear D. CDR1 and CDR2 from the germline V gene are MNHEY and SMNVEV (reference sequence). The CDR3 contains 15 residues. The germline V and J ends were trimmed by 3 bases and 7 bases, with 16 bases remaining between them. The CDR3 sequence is CASSFNPPPDQPQHF. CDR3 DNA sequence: TGTGCCAGCAGTTTCAACCCCCCTCCGGACCAGCCCCAGCATTTT.

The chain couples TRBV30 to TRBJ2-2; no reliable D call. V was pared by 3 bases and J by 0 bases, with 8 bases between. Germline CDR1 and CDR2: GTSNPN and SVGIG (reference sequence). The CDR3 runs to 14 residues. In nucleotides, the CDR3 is TGTGCCTGGAGGCCAGCCCCGAACACCGGGGAGCTGTTTTTT. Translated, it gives CAWRPAPNTGELFF.

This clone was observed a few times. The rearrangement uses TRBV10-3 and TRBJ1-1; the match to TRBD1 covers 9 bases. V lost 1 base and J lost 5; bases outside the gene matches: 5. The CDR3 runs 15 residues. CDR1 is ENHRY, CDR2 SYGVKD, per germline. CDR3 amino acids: CAISEWDRAETEAFF. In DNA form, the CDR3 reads TGTGCCATCAGTGAGTGGGACAGGGCGGAAACTGAAGCTTTCTTT.

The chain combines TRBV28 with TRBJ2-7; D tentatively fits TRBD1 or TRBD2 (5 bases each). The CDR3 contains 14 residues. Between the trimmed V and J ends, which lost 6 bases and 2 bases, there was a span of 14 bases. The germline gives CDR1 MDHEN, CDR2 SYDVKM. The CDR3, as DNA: TGTGCCAGCAGAACCAGGGACGGAGCCTACGAGCAGTACTTC. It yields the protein CASRTRDGAYEQYF.

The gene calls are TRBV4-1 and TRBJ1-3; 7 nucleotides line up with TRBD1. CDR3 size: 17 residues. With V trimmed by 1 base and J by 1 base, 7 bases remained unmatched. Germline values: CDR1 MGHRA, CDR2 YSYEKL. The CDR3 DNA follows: TGCGCCAGCAGCCAAGGACAGGGACAGATATCTGGAAACACCATATATTTT. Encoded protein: CASSQGQGQISGNTIYF.

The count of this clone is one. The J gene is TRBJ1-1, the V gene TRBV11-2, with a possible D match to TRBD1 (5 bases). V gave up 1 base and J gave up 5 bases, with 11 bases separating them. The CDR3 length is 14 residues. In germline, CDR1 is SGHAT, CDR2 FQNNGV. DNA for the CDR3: TGTGCCAGCAGCTTAGGTGCGGCAGGGACTGAAGCTTTCTTT. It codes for CASSLGAAGTEAFF.

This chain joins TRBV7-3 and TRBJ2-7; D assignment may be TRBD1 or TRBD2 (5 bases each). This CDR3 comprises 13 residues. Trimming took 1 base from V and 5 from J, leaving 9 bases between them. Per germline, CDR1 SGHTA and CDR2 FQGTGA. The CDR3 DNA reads TGTGCCAGCAGCTTAAGTCTGGGGGACGAGCAGTACTTC. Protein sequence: CASSLSLGDEQYF. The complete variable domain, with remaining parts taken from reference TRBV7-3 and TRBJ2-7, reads GAGVSQTPSNKVTEKGKYVELRCDPISGHTALYWYRQSLGQGPEFLIYFQGTGAADDSGLPNDRFFAVRPEGSVSTLKIQRTERGDSAVYLCASSLSLGDEQYFGPGTRLTVT.

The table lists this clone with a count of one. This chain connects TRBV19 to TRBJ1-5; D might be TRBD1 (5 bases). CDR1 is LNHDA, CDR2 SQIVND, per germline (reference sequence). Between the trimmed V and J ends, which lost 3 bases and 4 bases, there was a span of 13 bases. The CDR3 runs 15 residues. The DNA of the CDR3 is TGTGCCAGTAGTATTTTGGGACCGTCGAATCAGCCCCAGCATTTT. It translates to CASSILGPSNQPQHF.

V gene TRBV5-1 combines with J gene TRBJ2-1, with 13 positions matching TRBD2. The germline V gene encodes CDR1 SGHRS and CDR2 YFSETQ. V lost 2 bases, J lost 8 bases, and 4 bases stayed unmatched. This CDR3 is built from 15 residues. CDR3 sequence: CASSLGLAGVYEQFF. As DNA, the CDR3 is TGCGCCAGCAGCTTAGGACTAGCGGGAGTTTATGAGCAGTTCTTC.

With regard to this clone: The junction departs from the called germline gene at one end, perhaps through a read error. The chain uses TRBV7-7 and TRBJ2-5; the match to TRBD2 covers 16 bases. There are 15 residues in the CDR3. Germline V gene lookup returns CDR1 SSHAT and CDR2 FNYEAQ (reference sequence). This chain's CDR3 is CASSRGLAGGETQYF. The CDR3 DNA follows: TGTGCTAGCAGTAGGGGACTAGCGGGAGGGGAGACCCAGTACTTC.

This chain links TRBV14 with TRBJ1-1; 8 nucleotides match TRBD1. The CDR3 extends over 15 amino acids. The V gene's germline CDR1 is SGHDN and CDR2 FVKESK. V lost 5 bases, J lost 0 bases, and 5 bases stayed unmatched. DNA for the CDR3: TGTGCCAGCAGCACCCGGACAGGGATGAACACTGAAGCTTTCTTT. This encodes CASSTRTGMNTEAFF.

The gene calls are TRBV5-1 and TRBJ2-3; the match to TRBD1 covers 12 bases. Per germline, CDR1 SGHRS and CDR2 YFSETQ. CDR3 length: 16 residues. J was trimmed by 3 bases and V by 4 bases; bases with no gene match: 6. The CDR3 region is CASSPSGQGATDTQYF. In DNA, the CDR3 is TGCGCCAGCAGCCCCTCGGGACAGGGGGCGACAGATACGCAGTATTTT.

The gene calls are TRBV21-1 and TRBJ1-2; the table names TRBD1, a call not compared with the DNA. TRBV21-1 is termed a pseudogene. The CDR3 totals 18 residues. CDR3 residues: CASSKVITLGQGGYGYTF. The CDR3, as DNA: TGTGCCAGCAGCAAAGTGATTACTCTGGGACAGGGGGGCTATGGCTACACCTTC.

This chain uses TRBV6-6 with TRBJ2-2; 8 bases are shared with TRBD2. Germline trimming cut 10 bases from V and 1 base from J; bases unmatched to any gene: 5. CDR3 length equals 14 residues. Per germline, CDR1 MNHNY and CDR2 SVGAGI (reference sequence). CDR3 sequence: CATALAENTGELFF. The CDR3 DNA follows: TGTGCCACCGCACTAGCGGAGAACACCGGGGAGCTGTTTTTT.

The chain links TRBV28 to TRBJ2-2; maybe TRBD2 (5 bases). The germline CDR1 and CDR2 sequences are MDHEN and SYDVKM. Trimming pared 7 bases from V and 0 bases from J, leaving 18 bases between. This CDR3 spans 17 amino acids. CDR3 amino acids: CASITRALATNTGELFF. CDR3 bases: TGTGCCAGCATCACCCGCGCCCTAGCAACGAACACCGGGGAGCTGTTTTTT.

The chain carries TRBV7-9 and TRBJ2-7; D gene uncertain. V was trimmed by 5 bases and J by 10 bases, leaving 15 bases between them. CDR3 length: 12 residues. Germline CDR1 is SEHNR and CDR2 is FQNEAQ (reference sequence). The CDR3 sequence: CASSHAEFYQYF. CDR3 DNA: TGTGCCAGCAGCCACGCGGAGTTTTATCAGTACTTC.

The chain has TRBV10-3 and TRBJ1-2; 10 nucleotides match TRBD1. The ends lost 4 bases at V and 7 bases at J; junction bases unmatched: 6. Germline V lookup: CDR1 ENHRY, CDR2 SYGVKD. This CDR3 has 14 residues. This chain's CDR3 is CAISGRDRGLGYTF. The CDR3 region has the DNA TGTGCCATCAGTGGCCGGGACAGGGGCCTTGGCTACACCTTC.

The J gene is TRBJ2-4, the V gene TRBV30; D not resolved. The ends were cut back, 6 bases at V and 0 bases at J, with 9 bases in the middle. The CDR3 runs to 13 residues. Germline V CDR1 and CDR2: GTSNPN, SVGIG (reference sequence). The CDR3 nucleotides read TGTGCCTGCCATTGTCTAGCCAAAAACATTCAGTACTTC. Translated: CACHCLAKNIQYF.

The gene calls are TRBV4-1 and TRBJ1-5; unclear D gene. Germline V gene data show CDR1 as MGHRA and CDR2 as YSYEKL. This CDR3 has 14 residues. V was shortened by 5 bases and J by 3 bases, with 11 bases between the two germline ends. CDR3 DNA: TGCGCCAGCAGCTCGCAGGTGGCCAATCAGCCCCAGCATTTT. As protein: CASSSQVANQPQHF.

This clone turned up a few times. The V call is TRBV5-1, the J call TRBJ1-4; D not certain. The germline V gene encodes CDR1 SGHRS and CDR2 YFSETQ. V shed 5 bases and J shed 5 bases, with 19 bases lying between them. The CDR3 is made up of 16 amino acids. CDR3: CASSLTPNGGNEKLFF. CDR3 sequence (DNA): TGCGCCAGCAGTTTAACCCCTAATGGCGGAAATGAAAAACTGTTTTTT.

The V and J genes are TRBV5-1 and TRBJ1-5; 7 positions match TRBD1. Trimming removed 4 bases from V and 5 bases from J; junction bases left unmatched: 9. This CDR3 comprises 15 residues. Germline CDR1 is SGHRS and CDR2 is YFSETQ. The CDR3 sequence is CASSPFTGEHQPQHF. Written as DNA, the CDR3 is TGCGCCAGCAGCCCCTTTACAGGGGAACATCAGCCCCAGCATTTT.

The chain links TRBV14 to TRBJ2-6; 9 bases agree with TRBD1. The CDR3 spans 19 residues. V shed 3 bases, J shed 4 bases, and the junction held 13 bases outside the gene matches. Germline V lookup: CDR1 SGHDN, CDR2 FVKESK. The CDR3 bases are TGTGCCAGCAGCCACCGTGGCGGAAACAGGGGGCCAGGGGCCAACGTCCTGACTTTC. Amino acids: CASSHRGGNRGPGANVLTF.

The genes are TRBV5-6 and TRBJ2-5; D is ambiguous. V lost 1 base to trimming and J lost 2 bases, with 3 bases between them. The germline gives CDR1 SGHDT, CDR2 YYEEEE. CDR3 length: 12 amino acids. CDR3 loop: CASSLSQETQYF. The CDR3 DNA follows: TGTGCCAGCAGCTTGAGTCAAGAGACCCAGTACTTC. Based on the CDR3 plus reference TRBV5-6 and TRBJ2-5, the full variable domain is DAGVTQSPTHLIKTRGQQVTLRCSPKSGHDTVSWYQQALGQGPQFIFQYYEEEERQRGNFPDRFSGHQFPNYSSELNVNALLLGDSALYLCASSLSQETQYFGPGTRLLVL.

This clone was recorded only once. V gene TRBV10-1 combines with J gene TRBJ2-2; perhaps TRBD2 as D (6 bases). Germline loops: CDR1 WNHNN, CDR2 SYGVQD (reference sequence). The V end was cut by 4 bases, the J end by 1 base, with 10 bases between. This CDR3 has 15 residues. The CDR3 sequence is CASSAGTGNTGELFF. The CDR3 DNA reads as TGCGCCAGCAGTGCGGGGACTGGGAACACCGGGGAGCTGTTTTTT.

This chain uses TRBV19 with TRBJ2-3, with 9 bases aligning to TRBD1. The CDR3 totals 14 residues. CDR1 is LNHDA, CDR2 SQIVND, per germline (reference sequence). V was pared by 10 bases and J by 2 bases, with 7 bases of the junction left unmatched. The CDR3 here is CATSGQGFTDTQYF. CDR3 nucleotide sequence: TGTGCCACCTCGGGACAGGGATTCACAGATACGCAGTATTTT. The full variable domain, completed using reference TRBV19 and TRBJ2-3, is DGGITQSPKYLFRKEGQNVTLSCEQNLNHDAMYWYRQDPGQGLRLIYYSQIVNDFQKGDIAEGYSVSREKKESFPLTVTSAQKNPTAFYLCATSGQGFTDTQYFGPGTRLTVL.

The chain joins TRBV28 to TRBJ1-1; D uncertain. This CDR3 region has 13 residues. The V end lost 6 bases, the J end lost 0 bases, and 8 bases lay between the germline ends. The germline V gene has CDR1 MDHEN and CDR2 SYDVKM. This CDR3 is CASRVLLNTEAFF. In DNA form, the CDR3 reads TGTGCCAGCAGGGTCCTCCTGAACACTGAAGCTTTCTTT.